A selection of T cell receptor beta chains follows, all from one sample in a study. TCRdb analysed the RT-PCR reads with MiXCR anew, one entry per CDR3 protein. The table records about 680,000 distinct CDR3 sequences, more than 13% of them present only once. Sequences were obtained from memory CD4+ T cells from blood. The receptors stem from a female donor in good health, serving as a healthy control. Both conserved end residues are part of each CDR3. D genes are given only for firm matches. The size of a clone is reported for some rows only, either as once, few or many, or as a class for expanded clones.

j_call d_call clone_size v_call cdr3_aa cdr3_nt
TRBJ2-7 TRBD1 many TRBV20-1 CSAPRTGGSYEQYF TGCAGTGCTCCCCGGACAGGGGGGTCCTACGAGCAGTACTTC
TRBJ2-5 TRBD1 NA TRBV12-3/TRBV12-4 CASSLVRGRNQETQYF TGTGCCAGCAGTTTAGTCAGGGGGCGAAACCAAGAGACCCAGTACTTC
TRBJ1-6 NA NA TRBV27 CASSFDSGNNSPLHF TGTGCCAGCAGTTTTGACAGCGGAAATAATTCACCCCTCCACTTT
TRBJ1-1 NA many TRBV6-5 CASSYLRDTEAFF TGTGCCAGCAGTTATCTACGGGACACTGAAGCTTTCTTT
TRBJ2-7 NA many TRBV20-1 CSARRDPNEHEQYF TGCAGTGCTAGACGGGACCCCAATGAACACGAGCAGTACTTC
TRBJ2-1 TRBD2 few TRBV29-1 CSVGGSGSYNEQFF TGCAGCGTGGGGGGGTCAGGGAGCTACAATGAGCAGTTCTTC
TRBJ2-1 TRBD2 few TRBV6-2/TRBV6-3 CASSYGLAGVVAQFF TGTGCCAGCAGTTACGGCCTAGCGGGAGTAGTAGCCCAGTTCTTC
TRBJ1-1 NA NA TRBV29-1 CSVYRDYTEAFF TGCAGCGTTTATAGGGACTACACTGAAGCTTTCTTT
TRBJ1-6 NA few TRBV7-8 CASSPALESPLHF TGTGCCAGCAGCCCAGCCCTGGAATCACCCCTCCACTTT
TRBJ2-7 TRBD1 NA TRBV12-3/TRBV12-4 CASRPPSGTGGSYEQYF TGTGCCAGCAGACCGCCCTCCGGGACAGGGGGCTCCTACGAGCAGTACTTC
TRBJ2-7 NA NA TRBV5-4 CASSLEGPSREQYF TGTGCCAGCAGCTTGGAAGGTCCCTCGAGGGAGCAGTACTTC
TRBJ1-1 NA many TRBV20-1 CSARTHMTGNTEAFF TGCAGTGCTAGAACACATATGACAGGGAACACTGAAGCTTTCTTT
TRBJ1-1 TRBD1 few TRBV29-1 CSVTGQQNTEAFF TGCAGCGTGACGGGACAGCAGAACACTGAAGCTTTCTTT
TRBJ1-6 TRBD1 many TRBV4-2 CASSQTGDAPLHF TGTGCCAGCAGCCAAACAGGGGACGCACCCCTCCACTTT
TRBJ2-7 TRBD1 many TRBV5-1 CASSSGGTGIYEQYF TGCGCCAGCAGCTCTGGGGGGACAGGGATCTACGAGCAGTACTTC
TRBJ1-2 NA few TRBV11-2 CASSLSVQLYGYTF TGTGCCAGCAGCTTGTCCGTGCAGCTCTATGGCTACACCTTC
TRBJ1-2 NA NA TRBV20-1 CSASDSNYGYTF TGCAGTGCTAGTGACAGTAACTATGGCTACACCTTC
TRBJ2-1 TRBD1 few TRBV20-1 CSASLGATGGSYNEQFF TGCAGTGCTAGCCTGGGGGCGACAGGGGGCTCCTACAATGAGCAGTTCTTC
TRBJ1-2 NA NA TRBV4-2 CASSQETGYTF TGTGCCAGCAGCCAAGAAACAGGCTACACCTTC
TRBJ2-3 NA NA TRBV24-1 CATSDPPNSAYSTDTQYF TGTGCCACCAGTGACCCTCCAAACAGTGCCTATAGCACAGATACGCAGTATTTT
TRBJ1-2 NA many TRBV20-1 CSARDRDMGFGGYTF TGCAGTGCTAGAGACCGGGACATGGGGTTTGGAGGCTACACCTTC
TRBJ2-4 TRBD1 many TRBV5-6 CASSARTGGNIQYF TGTGCCAGCAGCGCCCGGACAGGGGGGAACATTCAGTACTTC
TRBJ1-1 TRBD1 few TRBV7-9 CASSAQGPRDTEAFF TGTGCCAGCAGCGCACAGGGGCCGAGGGACACTGAAGCTTTCTTT
TRBJ2-5 NA NA TRBV30 CAWSHLGSLGGETQYF TGTGCCTGGAGTCACCTAGGGTCTTTAGGGGGGGAGACCCAGTACTTC
TRBJ2-1 NA NA TRBV24-1 CATSDLGFVEQFF TGTGCCACCAGTGATTTGGGCTTTGTTGAGCAGTTCTTC
TRBJ1-1 NA few TRBV5-5 CASSLFHGGLNTEAFF TGTGCCAGCAGCCTTTTCCACGGGGGCCTGAACACTGAAGCTTTCTTT
TRBJ2-7 TRBD2 NA TRBV6-5 CASRNGGLTSYEQYF TGTGCCAGCAGGAACGGGGGACTAACGTCCTACGAGCAGTACTTC
TRBJ2-7 NA many TRBV20-1 CSAVNTGQGGEQYF TGCAGTGCCGTTAATACGGGGCAGGGCGGCGAGCAGTACTTC
TRBJ2-1 TRBD2 many TRBV20-1 CSAASGRGLLGEQFF TGCAGTGCTGCTAGCGGGAGGGGTCTCCTTGGGGAGCAGTTCTTC
TRBJ2-5 TRBD2 few TRBV3-1 CASSQRGEETQYF TGTGCCAGCAGCCAACGGGGGGAAGAGACCCAGTACTTC
TRBJ1-1 NA few TRBV12-3/TRBV12-4 CASSSRRTEADEAFF TGTGCCAGCAGTTCGAGACGCACAGAGGCGGATGAAGCTTTCTTT
TRBJ1-2 NA NA TRBV20-1 CSAGGHGDYGYTF TGCAGTGCTGGGGGGCACGGAGACTATGGCTACACCTTC
TRBJ2-3 NA many TRBV29-1 CSVLGVADTQYF TGCAGCGTCCTCGGGGTCGCAGATACGCAGTATTTT
TRBJ2-7 NA NA TRBV14 CASSPLTGPYEQYF TGTGCCAGCAGCCCCTTGACAGGCCCCTACGAGCAGTACTTC
TRBJ2-2 NA NA TRBV3-1 CASSQPDLNTGELSF TGTGCCAGCAGCCAACCGGACTTGAACACCGGGGAGCTGTCTTTT
TRBJ2-5 TRBD2 NA TRBV4-1 CASRDLAGVETQYF TGCGCCAGCAGAGATCTAGCGGGAGTGGAGACCCAGTACTTC
TRBJ2-7 NA NA TRBV6-1 CASSEQDSRSEEYF TGTGCCAGCAGTGAACAGGACTCTCGATCAGAGGAGTACTTC
TRBJ1-2 TRBD1 few TRBV7-2 CASSLDKGARGYTF TGTGCCAGCAGCTTAGATAAGGGGGCGCGCGGCTACACCTTC
TRBJ1-1 NA NA TRBV7-2 CASSLYEHTEAFF TGTGCCAGCAGCTTGTATGAACACACTGAAGCTTTCTTT
TRBJ2-1 NA many TRBV29-1 CSVSPDASYNEQFF TGCAGCGTCAGTCCTGACGCCTCCTACAATGAGCAGTTCTTC
TRBJ2-7 TRBD2 NA TRBV20-1 CSAAGLVYEQYF TGCAGTGCTGCGGGACTAGTTTACGAGCAGTACTTC
TRBJ2-3 NA few TRBV28 CASSHRDHTQYF TGTGCCAGCAGTCACCGGGACCATACGCAGTATTTT
TRBJ1-1 NA many TRBV7-3 CASSLYTDTEAFF TGTGCCAGCAGCTTATACACGGACACTGAAGCTTTCTTT
TRBJ2-2 NA many TRBV7-8 CASSPSSGDGTGELFF TGTGCCAGCAGCCCCTCTTCGGGGGACGGGACCGGGGAGCTGTTTTTT
TRBJ1-5 TRBD1 few TRBV6-2/TRBV6-3 CASTTGAGNQPQHF TGTGCCAGCACAACAGGGGCGGGCAATCAGCCCCAGCATTTT
TRBJ2-6 TRBD1 NA TRBV5-1 CASSLVPPGQGAPYSGANVLTF TGCGCCAGCAGCTTGGTTCCGCCGGGACAGGGGGCACCCTACTCTGGGGCCAACGTCCTGACTTTC
TRBJ2-3 NA many TRBV20-1 CSVSTPSHTDTQYF TGCAGTGTCTCAACCCCGTCTCACACAGATACGCAGTATTTT
TRBJ1-1 NA many TRBV7-9 CASSAGVTEAFF TGTGCCAGCAGCGCAGGGGTGACTGAAGCTTTCTTT
TRBJ1-2 NA NA TRBV10-3 CAISQDGRSGWYGYTF TGTGCCATCAGCCAGGACGGTCGTTCTGGTTGGTATGGCTACACCTTC
TRBJ2-5 NA few TRBV20-1 CSASPVVRRETQYF TGCAGTGCTAGTCCAGTAGTCAGGCGAGAGACCCAGTACTTC
TRBJ2-3 NA few TRBV30 CAWSPRDTQYF TGTGCCTGGAGTCCGAGGGATACGCAGTATTTT
TRBJ2-1 TRBD2 NA TRBV20-1 CSARGYLAGGVPYNEQFF TGCAGTGCTAGAGGTTACCTAGCGGGAGGGGTTCCCTACAATGAGCAGTTCTTC
TRBJ2-1 TRBD2 NA TRBV5-1 CASSLPSGGINEQFF TGCGCCAGCAGCTTGCCCAGCGGGGGGATCAATGAGCAGTTCTTC
TRBJ2-5 NA many TRBV5-1 CASSLGGSLRRETQYF TGCGCCAGCAGCTTGGGCGGCAGCTTAAGGAGGGAGACCCAGTACTTC
TRBJ2-2 TRBD2 many TRBV7-2 CASSLARTSGGTGELFF TGTGCCAGCAGCTTAGCCAGGACTAGCGGGGGCACCGGGGAGCTGTTTTTT
TRBJ1-1 NA NA TRBV20-1 CSARVGASGMTTEAFF TGCAGTGCTAGAGTGGGAGCCTCCGGAATGACCACTGAAGCTTTCTTT
TRBJ2-7 NA few TRBV28 CATGLSYEQYF TGTGCCACCGGACTGTCCTACGAGCAGTACTTC
TRBJ1-2 NA few TRBV29-1 CSGGGGNYGYTF TGCAGCGGTGGGGGGGGAAACTATGGCTACACCTTC
TRBJ2-1 NA many TRBV10-2 CASSDIRSSYNEQFF TGCGCCAGCAGTGATATAAGGAGCTCCTACAATGAGCAGTTCTTC